Below are 25 T cell receptor beta chains sequenced from a single sample in a study of CD8+ T cells in alopecia areata. Treatment reported: oral pan-JAK inhibitor, 5-10 mg twice daily. cDNA reverse transcribed from extracted RNA served as the sequencing template. TCRdb's copy holds only in-frame clones and misses some; the assay was immunoSEQ multiplex PCR. The table has over 250,000 clones, around 64% seen once. Sample: CD4+ T cells sorted from blood, taken around week 53, from a patient treated with tofacitinib. The receptors were sampled from a human donor with alopecia areata.

This clone was detected only a few times. The chain couples TRBV7-8 to TRBJ2-2, with 8 bases fitting TRBD2. The CDR3 is made up of 18 amino acids. V shed 5 bases, J shed 2 bases, and the junction held 13 bases outside the gene matches. Germline V lookup: CDR1 SGHVS, CDR2 FQNEAQ. CDR3 residues: CASSPKGHSGVNTGELFF. In DNA, the CDR3 is TGTGCCAGCAGCCCCAAAGGACATAGCGGGGTAAACACCGGGGAGCTGTTTTTT. The complete variable domain, with remaining parts taken from reference TRBV7-8 and TRBJ2-2, reads GAGVSQSPRYKVAKRGQDVALRCDPISGHVSLFWYQQALGQGPEFLTYFQNEAQLDKSGLPSDRFFAERPEGSVSTLKIQRTQQEDSAVYLCASSPKGHSGVNTGELFFGEGSRLTVL.

CDR3 loop: CASSLRGQGAADTQYF. As DNA, the CDR3 is TGTGCCAGCAGCTTGAGGGGACAGGGGGCGGCAGATACGCAGTATTTT. The V and J genes are TRBV7-9 and TRBJ2-3; the match to TRBD1 covers 12 bases. Germline CDR1 is SEHNR and CDR2 is FQNEAQ (reference sequence). Trimming removed 3 bases from V and 4 bases from J; junction bases left unmatched: 5. There are 16 residues in the CDR3. The variable domain in full, with the rest retrieved from reference TRBV7-9 and TRBJ2-3, is DTGVSQNPRHKITKRGQNVTFRCDPISEHNRLYWYRQTLGQGPEFLTYFQNEAQLEKSRLLSDRFSAERPKGSFSTLEIQRTEQGDSAMYLCASSLRGQGAADTQYFGPGTRLTVL.

The V call is TRBV5-1, the J call TRBJ2-5; TRBD1 matches 7 bases. The CDR3 loop spans 14 amino acids. In germline, CDR1 is SGHRS, CDR2 YFSETQ. V was pared by 6 bases and J by 3 bases, with 8 bases of the junction left unmatched. This CDR3 reads CASNGGQAEETQYF. CDR3 sequence (DNA): TGCGCCAGCAACGGAGGACAGGCCGAAGAGACCCAGTACTTC. Complete variable domain (other parts from reference TRBV5-1 and TRBJ2-5): KAGVTQTPRYLIKTRGQQVTLSCSPISGHRSVSWYQQTPGQGLQFLFEYFSETQRNKGNFPGRFSGRQFSNSRSEMNVSTLELGDSALYLCASNGGQAEETQYFGPGTRLLVL.

The chain recombines TRBV7-3 with TRBJ2-1; D ambiguous. Germline CDR1 is SGHTA and CDR2 is FQGTGA. The V and J ends lost 0 bases and 5 bases respectively, with 14 bases between them. The CDR3 runs 16 residues. The chain's CDR3 is CASSLTVNPANNEQFF. The CDR3 DNA is TGTGCCAGCAGCTTAACGGTGAACCCTGCCAACAATGAGCAGTTCTTC.

This clone was recorded a few times. The CDR3 loop reads CASSSKEGAIYGYTF. The CDR3 DNA is TGCGCCAGCAGCTCCAAAGAGGGAGCGATCTATGGCTACACCTTC. This chain links TRBV5-1 with TRBJ1-2, with D hard to call. Deletions cut 3 bases from V and 4 bases from J, with 16 bases between. CDR1 and CDR2 from the germline V gene are SGHRS and YFSETQ. CDR3 length: 15 amino acids.

The chain links TRBV6-5 to TRBJ2-6, with unresolved D. The germline gives CDR1 MNHEY, CDR2 SVGAGI. This CDR3 has 14 amino acids. V lost 6 bases, J lost 0 bases, and 6 bases lay in between. The CDR3 is CASSKSSGANVLTF. DNA of the CDR3: TGTGCCAGCAGCAAGAGCTCTGGGGCCAACGTCCTGACTTTC.

The V and J genes are TRBV6-6 and TRBJ1-5; D unresolved. CDR1 and CDR2 (germline): MNHNY, SVGAGI (reference sequence). CDR3 length: 13 amino acids. V was trimmed by 8 bases and J by 2 bases, leaving 10 bases between them. CDR3 amino acids: CASETVGNQPQHF. CDR3 bases: TGTGCCAGCGAAACAGTGGGCAATCAGCCCCAGCATTTT.

The CDR3: CSATDPVNTEAFF. In nucleotides, the CDR3 is TGCAGCGCCACAGATCCGGTGAACACTGAAGCTTTCTTT. The chain has TRBV29-1 and TRBJ1-1; D not resolved. Germline CDR1 is SQVTM and CDR2 is ANQGSEA. The CDR3 consists of 13 residues. V was cut by 7 bases and J by 0 bases, with 12 bases left in between.

The V gene is TRBV7-9, the J gene TRBJ1-2, with TRBD1 matching 7 bases. The CDR3 has 15 amino acids. Germline CDR1 and CDR2: SEHNR and FQNEAQ (reference sequence). V trimming: 5 bases; J trimming: 0 bases; junction bases outside the gene matches: 6. CDR3 coding DNA: TGTGCCAGCAGCCCCCAGGGGGGAGCTAACTATGGCTACACCTTC. Translation: CASSPQGGANYGYTF.

The chain is built from TRBV9 and TRBJ2-1; 7 bases are a match to TRBD2. The CDR3 spans 14 residues. Trimming at V came to 0 bases and at J to 5 bases, leaving 2 bases not matched to a gene. Germline CDR1 is SGDLS and CDR2 is YYNGEE. CDR3 sequence: CASSVGLADNEQFF. The DNA for the CDR3 is TGTGCCAGCAGCGTAGGGCTAGCGGACAATGAGCAGTTCTTC.

The rearrangement links TRBV4-3 to TRBJ2-1; possible D gene TRBD2, 5 bases. Trimming cost V 4 bases and J 1 base, with 14 bases left between them. Per the germline V gene, CDR1 is LGHNA and CDR2 is YSLEER. The CDR3 is made up of 16 amino acids. The CDR3 reads CASSPGGLGSYNEQFF. The CDR3 DNA follows: TGCGCCAGCAGCCCCGGCGGGCTGGGTTCCTACAATGAGCAGTTCTTC.

The chain recombines TRBV29-1 with TRBJ2-7; 7 bases are shared with TRBD1. V lost 6 bases and J lost 2; bases outside the gene matches: 7. This CDR3 has 13 amino acids. In germline, CDR1 is SQVTM, CDR2 ANQGSEA. The CDR3 region is CSVRGNFAYEQYF. Here the CDR3 DNA reads TGCAGCGTCAGGGGGAATTTCGCCTACGAGCAGTACTTC.

This clone turned up a few times. J is TRBJ2-1 and V is TRBV9, with D unclear. Trimming took 3 bases from V and 4 from J, leaving 14 bases between them. The CDR3 is made up of 15 amino acids. Germline-derived CDR1 and CDR2 are SGDLS and YYNGEE. CDR3 loop: CASSESAGNYNEQFF. CDR3 coding DNA: TGTGCCAGCAGCGAGAGCGCTGGGAATTACAATGAGCAGTTCTTC.

This clone has more than one count but fewer than ten. The chain combines TRBV20-1 with TRBJ2-7, with no clear D. The V end lost 1 base, the J end lost 5 bases, and 6 bases lay between the germline ends. The germline CDR1 and CDR2 sequences are DFQATT and SNEGSKA (reference sequence). The CDR3 sequence is 11 residues long. In DNA form, the CDR3 reads TGCAGTGCTAGAGGCCCGCACGAGCAGTACTTC. Protein product: CSARGPHEQYF.

The gene calls are TRBV19 and TRBJ2-3; 8 bases match TRBD2. The V gene's germline CDR1 is LNHDA and CDR2 SQIVND (reference sequence). This CDR3 comprises 16 residues. Germline trimming cut 6 bases from V and 2 bases from J; bases unmatched to any gene: 10. In nucleotides, the CDR3 is TGTGCCAGTAGAGGACTAGCTCGGACCTACACAGATACGCAGTATTTT. Translating gives CASRGLARTYTDTQYF.

The chain employs TRBV20-1 and TRBJ1-2, with a weak D call TRBD1 (5 bases). V gave up 6 bases and J gave up 7 bases, with 12 bases separating them. Germline lookup yields CDR1 DFQATT and CDR2 SNEGSKA (reference sequence). This CDR3 region has 11 residues. CDR3 sequence reads: CSASMGVGYTF. DNA for the CDR3: TGCAGTGCGAGCATGGGGGTTGGCTACACCTTC.

The rearrangement links TRBV9 to TRBJ2-3; 9 nucleotides agree with TRBD1. CDR3 length: 16 amino acids. The germline V gene encodes CDR1 SGDLS and CDR2 YYNGEE. Trimming removed 9 bases from V and 0 bases from J; junction bases left unmatched: 11. The CDR3 nucleotides are TGTGCCACCCACCCGCAGGACAGGGGAAGCACAGATACGCAGTATTTT. This codes for CATHPQDRGSTDTQYF.

Of note for this clone: This CDR3 is also generated by other DNA sequences in the sample. V is TRBV9 and J is TRBJ1-1, with a tentative D call TRBD1 (6 bases). In germline, CDR1 is SGDLS, CDR2 YYNGEE. V gave up 1 base and J gave up 1 base, with 8 bases separating them. This CDR3 is built from 14 residues. DNA for the CDR3: TGTGCCAGCAGCGTATCAGGGGCGAACACTGAAGCTTTCTTT. This sequence encodes CASSVSGANTEAFF.

This chain uses TRBV5-4 with TRBJ2-3; 10 bases agree with TRBD2. V was pared by 1 base and J by 4 bases, with 0 bases of the junction left unmatched. The length of the CDR3 is 14 residues. Per germline, CDR1 SGHNT and CDR2 YYREEE (reference sequence). DNA of the CDR3: TGTGCCAGCAGCTTGACTAGCGGGGCAGATACGCAGTATTTT. This codes for CASSLTSGADTQYF.

This clone was seen only a few times. This rearrangement joins TRBV11-2 to TRBJ2-1; TRBD2 matches 11 bases. V lost 5 bases to trimming and J lost 7 bases; unmatched junction nucleotides: 7. CDR1 is SGHAT and CDR2 is FQNNGV in the germline V gene. The CDR3 runs 15 residues. The CDR3 reads CASSPSSGGSNEQFF. Written as DNA, the CDR3 is TGTGCCAGCAGCCCGTCTAGCGGGGGGTCGAATGAGCAGTTCTTC.

This clone was recorded a few times. V gene TRBV7-2 combines with J gene TRBJ2-5; 11 nucleotides line up with TRBD2. V lost 5 bases, J lost 2 bases, and 7 bases stayed unmatched. CDR1 is SGHTA and CDR2 is FQGNSA in the germline V gene. The CDR3 spans 16 residues. The CDR3 spells CASSPRASGGQETQYF. In DNA form, the CDR3 reads TGTGCCAGCAGCCCCCGGGCTAGCGGGGGGCAAGAGACCCAGTACTTC.

The chain uses TRBV2 and TRBJ2-2; possible D gene TRBD2, 5 bases. Germline V lookup: CDR1 SNHLY, CDR2 FYNNEI. This CDR3 comprises 11 residues. The V gene lost 6 bases and the J gene lost 8 bases, with 7 bases spanning the gap. CDR3 residues: CASSRRGELFF. CDR3 DNA: TGTGCCAGCAGCCGGAGGGGGGAGCTGTTTTTT.

The J gene is TRBJ2-7, the V gene TRBV30, with 13 bases identical to TRBD2. The CDR3 length is 20 residues. The germline V gene encodes CDR1 GTSNPN and CDR2 SVGIG (reference sequence). The J segment lost 2 bases and the V segment lost 8 bases, leaving 24 bases of the junction unmatched. CDR3 DNA sequence: TGTGCCCAACACCAAGGGACAGGCGGAGGAGGACTAGCGGGGGCCTACGAGCAGTACTTC. Translated, it gives CAQHQGTGGGGLAGAYEQYF.

This sequence joins TRBV29-1 and TRBJ1-1; 7 bases align to TRBD1. CDR3 length: 13 residues. Trimming removed 4 bases from V and 2 bases from J; junction bases left unmatched: 4. Germline loops: CDR1 SQVTM, CDR2 ANQGSEA. The CDR3 DNA reads TGCAGCGTTGTGGACAGGACTAACACTGAAGCTTTCTTT. It yields the protein CSVVDRTNTEAFF. The whole variable domain, remainder taken from reference TRBV29-1 and TRBJ1-1, is SAVISQKPSRDICQRGTSLTIQCQVDSQVTMMFWYRQQPGQSLTLIATANQGSEATYESGFVIDKFPISRPNLTFSTLTVSNMSPEDSSIYLCSVVDRTNTEAFFGQGTRLTVV.

The chain joins TRBV2 to TRBJ2-3; D unclear. V was trimmed by 2 bases and J by 4 bases, leaving 10 bases between them. Germline lookup yields CDR1 SNHLY and CDR2 FYNNEI. This CDR3 spans 14 amino acids. CDR3 region: CASSETGPADTQYF. Here the CDR3 DNA reads TGTGCCAGCAGTGAAACGGGTCCCGCAGATACGCAGTATTTT.